Listed below are T cell receptor beta chains from one sample, sequenced in a study of CD4 T cells in relation to SARS-CoV-2 and coronaviruses. Sequencing was performed with immunoSEQ multiplex PCR; in TCRdb, only in-frame clones are kept and a portion is missing. The data show around 62,000 clones, 94% seen once. Sequenced input: naive CD4+ T cells from PBMCs. These receptors came from a human donor in good health. Both conserved end residues are part of each CDR3. D genes are given only for firm matches.

CATSREGGSGTSSYNEQFF	TGTGCCACCAGCAGAGAGGGGGGTAGCGGGACCAGCTCCTACAATGAGCAGTTCTTC	TRBV15	TRBJ2-1	TRBD2
CASSGRSGWTEAFF	TGTGCCAGCTCCGGGCGGTCAGGGTGGACTGAAGCTTTCTTT	TRBV7-8	TRBJ1-1	NA
CAWSGQLNTEAFF	TGTGCCTGGAGTGGACAGCTGAACACTGAAGCTTTCTTT	TRBV30	TRBJ1-1	NA
CASTLNRGVEAFF	TGTGCCAGCACGTTAAACAGGGGTGTTGAAGCTTTCTTT	TRBV2	TRBJ1-1	TRBD1
CASSLLDQNTEAFF	TGCGCCAGCAGCTTGCTGGACCAGAACACTGAAGCTTTCTTT	TRBV5-1	TRBJ1-1	NA
CAIRQGVTYNEQFF	TGTGCCATAAGACAGGGGGTAACCTACAATGAGCAGTTCTTC	TRBV10-3	TRBJ2-1	TRBD1
CASSPGLTEKLFF	TGTGCCAGCTCACCGGGCCTCACTGAAAAACTGTTTTTT	TRBV18	TRBJ1-4	NA
CASSLTGGSYEQYF	TGTGCCAGCAGTCTGACAGGGGGTTCCTACGAGCAGTACTTC	TRBV27	TRBJ2-7	TRBD1
CASSPYSDLNYGYTF	TGTGCCAGCAGTCCCTATTCGGATCTTAACTATGGCTACACCTTC	TRBV27	TRBJ1-2	NA
CASSFWGLANTGELFF	TGTGCCAGCAGCTTTTGGGGACTAGCGAACACCGGGGAGCTGTTTTTT	TRBV7-9	TRBJ2-2	TRBD2
CASSRGHPPSTDTQYF	TGTGCCAGCAGCAGGGGACATCCACCTAGCACAGATACGCAGTATTTT	TRBV3-1/TRBV3-2	TRBJ2-3	NA
CASSQEVGRNSPLHF	TGCGCCAGCAGCCAAGAAGTGGGCAGGAATTCACCCCTCCACTTT	TRBV4-1	TRBJ1-6	NA
CASSNPSTSTHEQYF	TGTGCCAGCAGTAACCCATCGACTAGCACCCACGAGCAGTACTTC	TRBV27	TRBJ2-7	TRBD2
CASSPDSPEVEQYF	TGCGCCAGCAGCCCGGACAGCCCTGAGGTCGAGCAGTACTTC	TRBV5-1	TRBJ2-7	NA
CSVDVAHEQYF	TGCAGCGTTGATGTAGCCCACGAGCAGTACTTC	TRBV29-1	TRBJ2-7	NA
CASSFQASGGKETQYF	TGTGCCAGCAGTTTTCAGGCTAGCGGGGGGAAAGAGACCCAGTACTTC	TRBV28	TRBJ2-5	TRBD2
CATSRVQEEPLHF	TGTGCCACCAGCAGGGTTCAAGAAGAACCCCTCCACTTT	TRBV15	TRBJ1-6	NA
CASSLGQGATTNEKLFF	TGTGCCAGCAGCTTGGGACAGGGGGCGACAACTAATGAAAAACTGTTTTTT	TRBV5-4	TRBJ1-4	TRBD1
CASSATGTGGSPLHF	TGTGCCAGCAGTGCAACCGGGACAGGGGGTTCACCCCTCCACTTT	TRBV28	TRBJ1-6	TRBD1
CATSDFEGASYNSPLHF	TGTGCCACCAGTGATTTTGAAGGGGCTTCCTATAATTCACCCCTCCACTTT	TRBV24-1	TRBJ1-6	NA
CASSQDRTGGETQYF	TGTGCCAGCAGCCAAGACAGGACTGGGGGGGAGACCCAGTACTTC	TRBV3-1/TRBV3-2	TRBJ2-5	NA
CASSLRGPDGGTDTQYF	TGCGCCAGCAGCTTGCGGGGTCCCGATGGAGGCACAGATACGCAGTATTTT	TRBV5-1	TRBJ2-3	NA
CASSPDRGTGETQYF	TGTGCCAGCAGCCCCGACAGGGGCACGGGAGAGACCCAGTACTTC	TRBV11-2	TRBJ2-5	TRBD1
CASSSELMTGLVQETQYF	TGCGCCAGCAGCTCGGAACTCATGACAGGTCTGGTCCAAGAGACCCAGTACTTC	TRBV5-1	TRBJ2-5	NA
CASGIPGMRGVEQFF	TGTGCTAGTGGTATCCCGGGGATGAGGGGGGTTGAGCAGTTCTTC	TRBV12-5	TRBJ2-1	NA
CAWSVRGSSYEQYF	TGTGCCTGGAGTGTACGTGGCAGTTCCTACGAGCAGTACTTC	TRBV30	TRBJ2-7	NA
CASSTGGGLGDTQYF	TGCGCCAGCAGCACCGGTGGGGGTTTGGGAGATACGCAGTATTTT	TRBV5-1	TRBJ2-3	NA